This entry lists 20 T cell receptor beta chains sequenced from one sample in a study of cytomegalovirus exposure and HLA in healthy donors. Amplification used 60 Vbeta primers and 13 Jbeta primers. This table comes from immunoSEQ multiplex PCR, and its TCRdb copy is limited to in-frame clones, with some not included. This sample contains under 130,000 clones. The sequenced material came from PBMCs. The receptors shown here come from a man aged 50 or older in good health and CMV-seronegative.

The V gene is TRBV5-5, the J gene TRBJ2-7; D call uncertain. Trimming pared 0 bases from V and 0 bases from J, leaving 7 bases between. This CDR3 has 14 residues. Germline CDR1 reads SGHKS; CDR2 reads YYEKEE (reference sequence). The CDR3 spells CASSLGQISYEQYF. The CDR3 DNA reads TGTGCCAGCAGCTTGGGGCAGATCTCCTACGAGCAGTACTTC. Full variable domain (remainder filled in from reference TRBV5-5 and TRBJ2-7): DAGVTQSPTHLIKTRGQQVTLRCSPISGHKSVSWYQQVLGQGPQFIFQYYEKEERGRGNFPDRFSARQFPNYSSELNVNALLLGDSALYLCASSLGQISYEQYFGPGTRLTVT.

The V call is TRBV11-2, the J call TRBJ2-1, with 7 positions matching TRBD2. Germline V CDR1 and CDR2: SGHAT, FQNNGV. Germline trimming cut 4 bases from V and 9 bases from J; bases unmatched to any gene: 9. The CDR3 is 14 residues long. The CDR3 sequence: CASSYGRSGTEQFF. In nucleotides, the CDR3 is TGTGCCAGCAGCTATGGTCGGAGCGGGACTGAGCAGTTCTTC. The entire variable domain, with the rest obtained from reference TRBV11-2 and TRBJ2-1, is as follows: EAGVAQSPRYKIIEKRQSVAFWCNPISGHATLYWYQQILGQGPKLLIQFQNNGVVDDSQLPKDRFSAERLKGVDSTLKIQPAKLEDSAVYLCASSYGRSGTEQFFGPGTRLTVL.

The chain joins TRBV7-2 to TRBJ2-5; 8 nucleotides line up with TRBD2. Germline lookup yields CDR1 SGHTA and CDR2 FQGNSA. This CDR3 comprises 15 residues. J lost 6 bases, V lost 5 bases, and 11 bases had no gene match. The CDR3 DNA reads TGTGCCAGCAGCCGGGCAGCGGGGGAGGGGAAGACCCAGTACTTC. It yields the protein CASSRAAGEGKTQYF.

V usage is TRBV4-2 and J usage is TRBJ2-3, with D perhaps TRBD2 (6 bases). V lost 0 bases to trimming and J lost 1 base, with 23 bases between them. Germline V gene sequence: CDR1 LGHNA, CDR2 YNFKEQ. This CDR3 is 20 amino acids long. CDR3 sequence: CASSQDKGRLAQRGTDTQYF. CDR3 sequence (DNA): TGTGCCAGCAGCCAAGATAAGGGTCGGCTAGCGCAGAGGGGCACAGATACGCAGTATTTT.

The chain links TRBV6-6 to TRBJ2-5; 7 bases line up with TRBD1. Germline V CDR1 and CDR2: MNHNY, SVGAGI (reference sequence). This CDR3 region has 13 residues. V shed 7 bases, J shed 4 bases, and the junction held 6 bases outside the gene matches. The CDR3 loop reads CASTSGGRETQYF. The CDR3 coding sequence is TGTGCCAGCACGTCAGGGGGACGAGAGACCCAGTACTTC.

The rearrangement links TRBV9 to TRBJ2-7, with D perhaps TRBD2 (7 bases). Germline V gene data show CDR1 as SGDLS and CDR2 as YYNGEE. CDR3 length equals 15 residues. V was pared by 4 bases and J by 3 bases, with 17 bases between. The CDR3 coding sequence is TGTGCCAGCAGCCCCCGGGGGGCTGAGGTCTACGAGCAGTACTTC. It is translated as CASSPRGAEVYEQYF.

J is TRBJ2-1 and V is TRBV4-1, with 10 bases matching TRBD1. The CDR3 sequence is 17 residues long. Trimming at V came to 0 bases and at J to 5 bases, leaving 7 bases not matched to a gene. CDR1 and CDR2 from the germline V gene are MGHRA and YSYEKL. The CDR3 DNA follows: TGCGCCAGCAGCCAAGACTTGGGGACAGGGGTTCACAATGAGCAGTTCTTC. This codes for CASSQDLGTGVHNEQFF.

CDR3 amino acids: CASSLAGLGEQYF. In DNA, the CDR3 is TGTGCCAGCAGTTTAGCAGGGTTGGGGGAGCAGTACTTC. The V call is TRBV27, the J call TRBJ2-7; TRBD1 is a possible D gene (5 bases). The CDR3 consists of 13 residues. Germline CDR1 reads MNHEY; CDR2 reads SMNVEV (reference sequence). The V end was cut by 2 bases, the J end by 7 bases, with 12 bases between.

The rearrangement joins TRBV9 to TRBJ1-2; the match to TRBD1 covers 8 bases. V gave up 1 base and J gave up 3 bases; unmatched junction bases: 2. Germline V gene data show CDR1 as SGDLS and CDR2 as YYNGEE. This CDR3 has 14 residues. The CDR3 spells CASSVSGQDYGYTF. CDR3 DNA sequence: TGTGCCAGCAGCGTATCGGGACAGGACTATGGCTACACCTTC.

The V and J genes are TRBV7-2 and TRBJ2-7; D perhaps matches TRBD2 (5 bases). The CDR3 is 17 amino acids. V was pared by 5 bases and J by 0 bases, with 20 bases between. Per germline, CDR1 SGHTA and CDR2 FQGNSA. CDR3 DNA: TGTGCCAGCAGCCCCGGCACTAGGGTAGGTCTCTCCTACGAGCAGTACTTC. This gives the protein CASSPGTRVGLSYEQYF.

V usage is TRBV19 and J usage is TRBJ2-7; 7 bases match TRBD1. The V gene's germline CDR1 is LNHDA and CDR2 SQIVND (reference sequence). CDR3 size: 14 residues. The V and J ends lost 2 bases and 2 bases, in that order; junction bases with no gene match: 3. The CDR3 here is CASSITGQTYEQYF. The CDR3 DNA reads TGTGCCAGTAGTATAACGGGACAGACCTACGAGCAGTACTTC. The full variable domain, rest sourced from reference TRBV19 and TRBJ2-7, is DGGITQSPKYLFRKEGQNVTLSCEQNLNHDAMYWYRQDPGQGLRLIYYSQIVNDFQKGDIAEGYSVSREKKESFPLTVTSAQKNPTAFYLCASSITGQTYEQYFGPGTRLTVT.

The chain joins TRBV5-1 to TRBJ2-1, with D possibly TRBD2 on 6 matching bases. Germline V gives CDR1 SGHRS, CDR2 YFSETQ. V dropped 0 bases and J dropped 6 bases, with 13 bases sitting between them. The CDR3 has 15 residues. The CDR3 spells CASSLESRDSNEQFF. The CDR3 region has the DNA TGCGCCAGCAGCTTGGAAAGTAGGGACTCCAATGAGCAGTTCTTC.

The rearrangement links TRBV30 to TRBJ1-4, with TRBD1 matching 7 bases. The CDR3 length is 12 residues. From germline, CDR1 is GTSNPN and CDR2 SVGIG (reference sequence). The CDR3 spells CAQGTTNEKLFF. CDR3 sequence (DNA): TGTGCACAGGGGACTACTAATGAAAAACTGTTTTTT.

J is TRBJ2-7 and V is TRBV9, with 9 bases fitting TRBD2. The CDR3 is made up of 15 amino acids. From germline, CDR1 is SGDLS and CDR2 YYNGEE. The trim removed 4 bases at V and 4 bases at J, leaving 9 bases unmatched. The CDR3 bases are TGTGCCAGCAGCCTAGTAGCGGGAGATGGGTACGAGCAGTACTTC. Residues: CASSLVAGDGYEQYF.

The chain employs TRBV25-1 and TRBJ2-7; 8 bases line up with TRBD1. Germline loops: CDR1 MGHDK, CDR2 SYGVNS. The CDR3 has 14 residues. Trimming at V came to 8 bases and at J to 5 bases, leaving 11 bases not matched to a gene. The CDR3 DNA reads TGTGCCAGCCGATCGGGACAGGAAAGCCACGAGCAGTACTTC. Translated, it gives CASRSGQESHEQYF.

V is TRBV10-2 and J is TRBJ2-1, with 10 bases matching TRBD2. V was clipped by 3 bases and J by 7 bases; unmatched bases: 6. The CDR3 length is 15 residues. Germline V CDR1 and CDR2: WSHSY, SAAADI. This CDR3 reads CASSDPSGGWNEQFF. The CDR3 nucleotides read TGCGCCAGCAGTGACCCTAGCGGGGGTTGGAATGAGCAGTTCTTC.

The rearrangement joins TRBV7-2 to TRBJ2-1, with D perhaps matching TRBD2 (6 bases). This CDR3 region has 13 residues. V lost 5 bases to trimming and J lost 9 bases, with 14 bases between them. Germline V CDR1 and CDR2: SGHTA, FQGNSA. The CDR3 DNA sequence: TGTGCCAGCAGCCTCAGACTAGGCGTTGAGCAGTTCTTC. Translation: CASSLRLGVEQFF. Complete variable domain (other parts from reference TRBV7-2 and TRBJ2-1): GAGVSQSPSNKVTEKGKDVELRCDPISGHTALYWYRQSLGQGLEFLIYFQGNSAPDKSGLPSDRFSAERTGGSVSTLTIQRTQQEDSAVYLCASSLRLGVEQFFGPGTRLTVL.

This chain uses TRBV5-5 with TRBJ2-7; tentatively, D is TRBD1 (7 bases). CDR3 length: 15 residues. Germline V gene sequence: CDR1 SGHKS, CDR2 YYEKEE (reference sequence). V lost 2 bases and J lost 3, with 15 bases in between. Here the CDR3 reads CASSFAAGQNYEQYF. The CDR3 nucleotides read TGTGCCAGCAGCTTTGCGGCGGGACAGAACTACGAGCAGTACTTC.

The chain is built from TRBV7-9 and TRBJ1-2, with a weak D call TRBD1 (6 bases). Germline V gene sequence: CDR1 SEHNR, CDR2 FQNEAQ (reference sequence). The CDR3 spans 13 residues. Trimming cost V 5 bases and J 1 base, with 8 bases left between them. The CDR3, as DNA: TGTGCCAGCAGCCGGACAGATAACTATGGCTACACCTTC. It is translated as CASSRTDNYGYTF. Based on the CDR3 plus reference TRBV7-9 and TRBJ1-2, the full variable domain is DTGVSQNPRHKITKRGQNVTFRCDPISEHNRLYWYRQTLGQGPEFLTYFQNEAQLEKSRLLSDRFSAERPKGSFSTLEIQRTEQGDSAMYLCASSRTDNYGYTFGSGTRLTVV.

The rearrangement joins TRBV30 to TRBJ1-5; no definite D call. The ends were cut back, 0 bases at V and 3 bases at J, with 9 bases in the middle. CDR3 length equals 14 residues. Germline V CDR1 and CDR2: GTSNPN, SVGIG (reference sequence). The DNA for the CDR3 is TGTGCCTGGAGTGTAGGAGGTAACAATCAGCCCCAGCATTTT. It specifies CAWSVGGNNQPQHF.